One and the same sample provided the 25 T cell receptor beta chains below, sequenced in a study of T cell clonotyping in hematopoietic cell transplantation. The method was immunoSEQ multiplex PCR; TCRdb's version includes in-frame clones alone and lacks a portion of them. Of around 40,000 clones in the sample, 90% to 95% were seen once. Time point reported: recipient sample about 28 days before transplant, after cytoreduction. Sequencing used peripheral blood mononuclear cells, obtained before stem cell transplant. The receptors were gathered from a man in his forties with chronic myeloid leukemia. Some clones in this sample may be carry-over from other donors' samples.

The chain uses TRBV11-3 and TRBJ1-2, with D possibly TRBD1 on 6 matching bases. Germline CDR1 is SGHNT and CDR2 is YENEEA. CDR3 length: 20 amino acids. V lost 1 base and J 0 bases, leaving 24 bases between the germline ends. CDR3 coding DNA: TGTGCCAGCAGCTTAGCCCGGGTTGGGGGCCGTGATACCTCTAACTATGGCTACACCTTC. Protein product: CASSLARVGGRDTSNYGYTF.

The chain has TRBV18 and TRBJ1-3; D ambiguous. V was cut by 2 bases and J by 4 bases, with 15 bases left in between. Germline V gives CDR1 KGHSH, CDR2 LQKENI. The CDR3 covers 16 residues. CDR3 sequence: CASSPGSGLGGNTIYF. The CDR3 bases are TGTGCCAGCTCACCAGGGTCAGGCCTAGGAGGAAACACCATATATTTT.

The V call is TRBV29-1, the J call TRBJ2-5; the D is unclear. CDR1 and CDR2 from the germline V gene are SQVTM and ANQGSEA. The CDR3 is 10 residues long. Trimming left V 4 bases short and J 7 bases short, with 7 bases between. CDR3 sequence (DNA): TGCAGCGTTGTCGTAGGGACCCAGTACTTC. Its protein product is CSVVVGTQYF.

CDR3 amino acids: CASRGQLSPYEQYF. As DNA, the CDR3 is TGTGCCAGCCGCGGACAGTTGTCCCCCTACGAGCAGTACTTC. The chain has TRBV9 and TRBJ2-7, with D tentatively TRBD1 (6 bases). The germline V and J ends were trimmed by 7 bases and 2 bases, with 16 bases remaining between them. The length of the CDR3 is 14 residues. Germline V CDR1 and CDR2: SGDLS, YYNGEE. The full variable domain, completed using reference TRBV9 and TRBJ2-7, is DSGVTQTPKHLITATGQRVTLRCSPRSGDLSVYWYQQSLDQGLQFLIQYYNGEERAKGNILERFSAQQFPDLHSELNLSSLELGDSALYFCASRGQLSPYEQYFGPGTRLTVT.

V usage is TRBV29-1 and J usage is TRBJ2-7; D is perhaps TRBD1 or TRBD2 (7 bases each). The length of the CDR3 is 13 residues. V lost 1 base, J lost 4 bases, and 11 bases lay in between. Per germline, CDR1 SQVTM and CDR2 ANQGSEA. The CDR3: CSVEGQGGYEQYF. The CDR3 nucleotides are TGCAGCGTTGAAGGACAGGGAGGGTACGAGCAGTACTTC.

The chain is built from TRBV28 and TRBJ2-1; 9 bases agree with TRBD2. Looked up from germline, CDR1 is MDHEN and CDR2 is SYDVKM. The CDR3 extends over 15 amino acids. V dropped 10 bases and J dropped 2; count of bases not matched to a gene: 9. CDR3 in amino acids: CAILGSSGAYNEQFF. Written as DNA, the CDR3 is TGTGCCATCCTGGGGTCTAGCGGGGCCTACAATGAGCAGTTCTTC.

V usage is TRBV30 and J usage is TRBJ2-7, with 11 bases lining up with TRBD1. The V and J ends lost 5 bases and 6 bases, in that order; junction bases with no gene match: 12. The CDR3 covers 15 residues. The germline gives CDR1 GTSNPN, CDR2 SVGIG (reference sequence). The CDR3 coding sequence is TGTGCCTGGGGTAACTGGGACAGGGGGATGGGCGAGCAGTACTTC. Amino acid sequence: CAWGNWDRGMGEQYF.

The chain has TRBV5-1 and TRBJ1-1, with D tentatively TRBD1 (6 bases). Germline V CDR1 and CDR2: SGHRS, YFSETQ. This CDR3 is 15 amino acids long. V lost 4 bases and J 4 bases, leaving 17 bases between the germline ends. The chain's CDR3 is CASSPEGGLGTEAFF. The CDR3, as DNA: TGCGCCAGCAGCCCCGAGGGGGGCTTGGGCACTGAAGCTTTCTTT.

The chain couples TRBV19 to TRBJ1-1; perhaps TRBD1 as D (5 bases). The CDR3 contains 13 residues. Germline V gene lookup returns CDR1 LNHDA and CDR2 SQIVND (reference sequence). V gave up 7 bases and J gave up 5 bases, with 14 bases separating them. The CDR3 reads CASIGRGWTEAFF. CDR3 in DNA: TGTGCCAGTATAGGGAGGGGATGGACTGAAGCTTTCTTT. Complete variable domain (other parts from reference TRBV19 and TRBJ1-1): DGGITQSPKYLFRKEGQNVTLSCEQNLNHDAMYWYRQDPGQGLRLIYYSQIVNDFQKGDIAEGYSVSREKKESFPLTVTSAQKNPTAFYLCASIGRGWTEAFFGQGTRLTVV.

The chain joins TRBV7-9 to TRBJ1-4; unclear D gene. V was trimmed by 6 bases and J by 8 bases, leaving 19 bases between them. Germline values: CDR1 SEHNR, CDR2 FQNEAQ (reference sequence). The CDR3 is made up of 15 amino acids. The CDR3, as DNA: TGTGCCAGCAGAGAGGAGGGCGGACCTGGGGAAAAACTGTTTTTT. Its protein is CASREEGGPGEKLFF.

The chain recombines TRBV7-9 with TRBJ1-5; 9 bases map to TRBD1. This CDR3 comprises 15 residues. V trimming: 5 bases; J trimming: 8 bases; junction bases outside the gene matches: 10. Germline CDR1 reads SEHNR; CDR2 reads FQNEAQ (reference sequence). CDR3 amino acids: CASSPETGGMKPQHF. The CDR3 DNA reads TGTGCCAGCAGCCCTGAGACAGGGGGGATGAAGCCCCAGCATTTT.

The chain employs TRBV5-4 and TRBJ1-1; D is uncertain. The V gene lost 4 bases and the J gene lost 10 bases, with 11 bases spanning the gap. Germline CDR1 SGHNT, CDR2 YYREEE (reference sequence). The CDR3 runs to 11 residues. DNA of the CDR3: TGTGCCAGCAGCCTAGGGATGAGAGCTTTCTTT. Translated, it gives CASSLGMRAFF.

The chain couples TRBV27 to TRBJ1-5; no firm D call. This CDR3 is 13 amino acids long. Trimming cost V 6 bases and J 0 bases, with 6 bases left between them. Per the germline V gene, CDR1 is MNHEY and CDR2 is SMNVEV (reference sequence). The CDR3 loop reads CASRFNSNQPQHF. The CDR3, as DNA: TGTGCCAGCAGGTTCAATAGCAATCAGCCCCAGCATTTT.

The rearrangement links TRBV9 to TRBJ2-2; possible D gene TRBD1, 6 bases. V lost 4 bases and J 13 bases, leaving 17 bases between the germline ends. CDR3 length: 13 amino acids. The germline V gene encodes CDR1 SGDLS and CDR2 YYNGEE. The CDR3 loop is CASSITERGRLFF. The CDR3 bases are TGTGCCAGCAGCATCACGGAAAGGGGGAGGCTGTTTTTT. Full variable domain (remainder filled in from reference TRBV9 and TRBJ2-2): DSGVTQTPKHLITATGQRVTLRCSPRSGDLSVYWYQQSLDQGLQFLIQYYNGEERAKGNILERFSAQQFPDLHSELNLSSLELGDSALYFCASSITERGRLFFGEGSRLTVL.

The rearrangement uses TRBV7-8 and TRBJ1-2; TRBD1 might be the D (6 bases). V was pared by 1 base and J by 8 bases, with 20 bases between. The germline V gene encodes CDR1 SGHVS and CDR2 FQNEAQ. This CDR3 contains 16 residues. The chain's CDR3 is CASSLVGAGAESGYTF. Here the CDR3 DNA reads TGTGCCAGCAGCTTAGTAGGAGCAGGGGCCGAGTCGGGCTACACCTTC.

The J gene is TRBJ1-4, the V gene TRBV30, with TRBD1 matching over 9 bases. Trimming took 2 bases from V and 10 from J; bases not matched to a gene: 8. This CDR3 spans 14 amino acids. Germline V gene data show CDR1 as GTSNPN and CDR2 as SVGIG (reference sequence). CDR3 sequence reads: CAWSPGTGRGKLFF. CDR3 coding DNA: TGTGCCTGGAGTCCGGGGACAGGGCGGGGAAAACTGTTTTTT.

V gene TRBV7-8 combines with J gene TRBJ1-1, with D tentatively TRBD1 (6 bases). This CDR3 spans 14 amino acids. Germline V lookup: CDR1 SGHVS, CDR2 FQNEAQ. Trimming took off 7 bases at V and 2 bases at J, with 14 bases between the two ends. CDR3: CASTNREGNTEAFF. The CDR3 nucleotides read TGTGCCAGCACCAACAGGGAGGGAAACACTGAAGCTTTCTTT.

J is TRBJ2-3 and V is TRBV27, with TRBD1 as a possible D gene (5 bases). Germline values: CDR1 MNHEY, CDR2 SMNVEV (reference sequence). CDR3 length: 13 residues. V was pared by 3 bases and J by 11 bases, with 15 bases between. The CDR3 DNA is TGTGCCAGCAGTTTCGAAGGGCAGGGCCTGCAGTATTTT. This codes for CASSFEGQGLQYF.

The rearrangement uses TRBV6-6 and TRBJ2-7; 8 bases align to TRBD1. The CDR3 covers 14 residues. Germline CDR1 reads MNHNY; CDR2 reads SVGAGI (reference sequence). V trimming: 4 bases; J trimming: 6 bases; junction bases outside the gene matches: 8. The CDR3 DNA follows: TGTGCCAGCAGTTTGGGACAGGAGTTGGGCGAGCAGTACTTC. It translates to CASSLGQELGEQYF.

V gene TRBV29-1 combines with J gene TRBJ1-1, with 7 bases that match TRBD1. The CDR3 is 12 amino acids. Germline V lookup: CDR1 SQVTM, CDR2 ANQGSEA. CDR3 nucleotide sequence: TGCCACGCGGCTGGGACAGACACTGAAGCTTTCTTT. It yields the protein CHAAGTDTEAFF.

CDR3 nucleotide sequence: TGTGCCAGCAGTGCCCTAGCGGGGGTTAGCACAGATACGCAGTATTTT. Translation: CASSALAGVSTDTQYF. This sequence joins TRBV6-1 and TRBJ2-3; 10 bases line up with TRBD2. CDR1 and CDR2 from the germline V gene are MNHNS and SASEGT. CDR3 length: 16 amino acids. Trimming cost V 4 bases and J 0 bases; bases outside gene matches: 4.

V gene TRBV5-8 combines with J gene TRBJ2-3, with a tentative D call TRBD2 (5 bases). Germline loops: CDR1 SGHTS, CDR2 YDEGEE. V lost 4 bases to trimming and J lost 5 bases, with 20 bases between them. CDR3 length: 16 amino acids. The CDR3 region is CASSAGETPPRDTQYF. The CDR3 DNA reads as TGTGCCAGCAGCGCTGGGGAGACGCCGCCTAGAGATACGCAGTATTTT. Variable domain in full (rest from reference TRBV5-8 and TRBJ2-3): EAGVTQSPTHLIKTRGQQATLRCSPISGHTSVYWYQQALGLGLQFLLWYDEGEERNRGNFPPRFSGRQFPNYSSELNVNALELEDSALYLCASSAGETPPRDTQYFGPGTRLTVL.

This chain joins TRBV18 and TRBJ2-7; a possible D gene is TRBD1 (5 bases). CDR1 is KGHSH, CDR2 LQKENI, per germline. This CDR3 is built from 14 residues. V was trimmed by 0 bases and J by 5 bases, leaving 11 bases between them. CDR3 sequence reads: CASSPPVRDNEQYF. The CDR3 DNA sequence: TGTGCCAGCTCACCACCGGTCAGGGATAACGAGCAGTACTTC. Using reference TRBV18 and TRBJ2-7 for the parts outside the CDR3, the full variable domain is NAGVMQNPRHLVRRRGQEARLRCSPMKGHSHVYWYRQLPEEGLKFMVYLQKENIIDESGMPKERFSAEFPKEGPSILRIQQVVRGDSAAYFCASSPPVRDNEQYFGPGTRLTVT.

The CDR3 DNA reads as TGCAGTCTAGGGGAGAATTCACCCCTCCACTTT. This codes for CSLGENSPLHF. The chain couples TRBV20-1 to TRBJ1-6, with a tentative D call TRBD1 (5 bases). Trimming took 8 bases from V and 7 from J, leaving 9 bases between them. CDR1 is DFQATT, CDR2 SNEGSKA, per germline (reference sequence). CDR3 length equals 11 residues.

The chain has TRBV4-3 and TRBJ1-5, with D perhaps matching TRBD1 (6 bases). CDR3 size: 17 residues. The V gene lost 0 bases and the J gene lost 0 bases, with 12 bases spanning the gap. Germline CDR1 and CDR2: LGHNA and YSLEER. CDR3 DNA sequence: TGCGCCAGCAGCCAAGATCTACAGGGAAATAGCAATCAGCCCCAGCATTTT. Its translation: CASSQDLQGNSNQPQHF.